This T cell receptor beta chain was found in a study of Ad26.COV2.S vaccination and SARS-CoV-2 variants (TCRdb year 2021). In the study overall: Donors in the vaccine arm were drawn from COV1001, a multicentre, randomized, double-blind, placebo-controlled phase I-IIa trial testing Ad26.COV2.S in healthy adults. The TCR-sequenced set comprised approximately 32 samples: approximately 20 Ad26.COV2.S vaccine recipients, 5 placebo recipients and 8 SARS-CoV-2 convalescent individuals. Trial participants were randomized into five groups of five: low-dose or high-dose Ad26.COV2.S given once or twice, or placebo on both occasions. Investigators remained blinded to trial group allocation during experiments and outcome assessment. Dosing of Ad26.COV2.S was intramuscular, at either 5x10^10 or 1x10^11 viral particles, delivered as one shot or as two shots spaced 56 days apart. TCRbeta repertoire sequencing served as the tool for gauging how specific and how broad the SARS-CoV-2-reactive T cell receptors were following Ad26.COV2.S vaccination. Summary of the overall study and its limitations: After vaccination, substantial breadth of spike-specific CD8+ and CD4+ T cell responses was reported. The authors noted that total T cell responses may have been underestimated by the TCR breadth and depth analyses. Spike-specific TCR breadth was higher in Ad26.COV2.S recipients than in placebo recipients (P = 0.0014). Vaccine and placebo recipients had comparable non-spike TCR breadth, which fits with the vaccine containing only spike. Comparing responses between vaccine doses or regimens was not something the study was powered to do.

This specimen's treatment or condition label, per the study, means: some 20 received Ad26.COV2.S at low or high dose, single or two shots; several received placebo; per-sample allocation not given. Repertoires of vaccine and placebo recipients were sequenced from samples taken on day 63 after the first injection. In Cohort 1b, 25 adults aged 18-55 years were enrolled at a single site in Boston, USA, between 29 July and 7 August 2020. As a vaccine, Ad26.COV2.S was a replication-incompetent adenovirus type 26 vector that expressed a prefusion-stabilized SARS-CoV-2 spike protein derived from the original Wuhan strain. The immunoSEQ Assay was the method used to sequence TCRbeta CDR3 regions. After extraction, genomic DNA underwent amplification by bias-controlled multiplex PCR, followed by high-throughput sequencing. The published analysis was carried out like this. To quantify the absolute abundance of every unique TCRbeta CDR3 region, sequences were collapsed and filtered. T cell fraction was estimated by normalizing TCRbeta template counts to usable DNA, which was measured by amplifying reference genes present in all nucleated cells. Repertoire TCRs were annotated as SARS-CoV-2-specific by exact matching of V gene, CDR3 amino acid sequence and J gene to a known reactive TCR set. The reference SARS-CoV-2 TCR set was derived from MIRA and filtered for enrichment in COVID-19-positive ImmuneCODE repertoires, a step that removed public or cross-reactive TCRs. Drawing on the MIRA antigens, annotated TCRs were analysed further at the level of specific ORF or position within ORF. Breadth was defined as annotated unique rearrangements over total unique productive rearrangements; depth was the summed frequency of those rearrangements. Two-sided Wilcoxon rank-sum tests were applied when comparing TCR breadth between groups. In its TCRdb copy, this immuneACCESS table keeps in-frame sequences only and misses some clones. Where compared with another copy, unresolved V genes explain less than half of these, and the others have no known cause. That table supplies the V and J calls and clone size; D and trimming were determined from the DNA. This sample gives roughly 350,000 clones in total; about 86% of them show up just once. Of the sample, roughly 10% falls within the top ten clones.

As to this clone: What antigen it recognizes has not been identified. Nothing much larger sits one base from this clone, and base qualities are not available.

The sequence derives from a person between 18 and 65 years old who received the Ad26.COV2.S COVID-19 vaccine or a placebo. The starting material was peripheral blood, obtained in a trial of Ad26.COV2.S vaccine versus placebo.

The encoded CDR3 is CATSAQGFQPQHF. The DNA is as follows: TGTGCCACCAGTGCCCAGGGGTTTCAGCCCCAGCATTTT. The chain joins TRBV24-1 to TRBJ1-5; the D gene is perhaps TRBD1, from 6 matching bases. Measured from the cysteine to the phenylalanine, the CDR3 is 13 residues long. Of the read, only the CDR3 DNA is kept; its 39 bases are in frame from base 1. V was cut back by 5 bases and J by 6 bases, leaving a gap of 10 bases between them. As encoded in the germline V gene, CDR1 is KGHDR while CDR2 is SFDVKD.